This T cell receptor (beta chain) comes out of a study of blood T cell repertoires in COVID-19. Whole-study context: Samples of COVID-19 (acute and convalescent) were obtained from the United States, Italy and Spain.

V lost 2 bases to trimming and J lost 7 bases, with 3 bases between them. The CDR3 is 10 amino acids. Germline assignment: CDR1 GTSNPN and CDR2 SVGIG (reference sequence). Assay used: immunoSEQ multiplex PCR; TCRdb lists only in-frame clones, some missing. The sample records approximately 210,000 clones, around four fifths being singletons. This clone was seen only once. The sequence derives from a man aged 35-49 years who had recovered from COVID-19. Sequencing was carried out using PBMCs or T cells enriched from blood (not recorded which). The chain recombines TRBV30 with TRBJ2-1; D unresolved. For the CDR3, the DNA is TGTGCCTGGAGTCGGAATGAGCAGTTCTTC. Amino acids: CAWSRNEQFF.